This TCR beta chain emerged from a study of shared clonotypes between healthy human individuals. General study findings and limits: An expected dependence of interdonor clonotype sharing on sequencing depth was noted.

As concerns this clone: Antigen unknown.

Assay: immunoSEQ multiplex PCR; the TCRdb copy retains only in-frame clones and omits some. Here the sample spans around 1.9 million clones, 85% to 95% being singletons. Naive CD8 cells, CD45RO-negative and positively selected for CCR7, excluded terminally differentiated effector memory CD45RA+ cells. CDR3 size: 15 residues. The germline V gene encodes CDR1 ENHRY and CDR2 SYGVKD. Trimming removed 0 bases at V and 3 bases at J, with 12 bases between. The sequence was obtained from a man in his late teens or twenties in good health. Some clones in this sample may be carry-over from other donors' samples. The material sequenced was naive CD8+ T cells from PBMCs. The J gene is TRBJ2-7, the V gene TRBV10-3; D unresolved. CDR3 protein: CAISESAQPNYEQYF. The CDR3 DNA reads as TGTGCCATCAGTGAGTCGGCCCAGCCGAACTACGAGCAGTACTTC.